A single sample is the source of the 17 T cell receptor beta chains below, sequenced in a study of shared clonotypes between healthy human individuals. Data came from immunoSEQ multiplex PCR; TCRdb stores just in-frame clones and leaves some out. The sample has hundreds of thousands of clones; approximately 74% are singletons. The material sequenced was memory CD4+ T cells sorted from blood. The subset: CD45RA-negative fraction. Receptors were obtained from a woman in her twenties or thirties in good health.

This clone was detected a few times. The rearrangement links TRBV2 to TRBJ2-2; 7 bases are a match to TRBD2. The V gene's germline CDR1 is SNHLY and CDR2 FYNNEI. The CDR3 has 18 residues. Losses at the gene ends were 2 bases for V and 1 base for J; bases not matched to a gene: 10. In DNA, the CDR3 is TGTGCCAGCAGTGAAATAGCCCCCCTAGCGGTGAACACCGGGGAGCTGTTTTTT. Its translation: CASSEIAPLAVNTGELFF.

This chain connects TRBV7-2 to TRBJ1-5; no clear D gene. CDR3 length: 16 residues. Deletions cut 2 bases from V and 0 bases from J, with 11 bases between. Germline V CDR1 and CDR2: SGHTA, FQGNSA. CDR3 sequence: CASSLLVLVSNQPQHF. DNA of the CDR3: TGTGCCAGCAGCTTATTAGTCTTGGTTAGCAATCAGCCCCAGCATTTT.

The CDR3 coding sequence is TGTGCCAGCTCGGACCCGGGACTAGCGGGAAGTTCCTACAATGAGCAGTTCTTC. This encodes CASSDPGLAGSSYNEQFF. V gene TRBV18 combines with J gene TRBJ2-1; 13 bases agree with TRBD2. This CDR3 has 18 amino acids. Germline values: CDR1 KGHSH, CDR2 LQKENI. V shed 6 bases and J 1 base; nucleotides not matched to a gene: 9.

V is TRBV14 and J is TRBJ1-1; no clear D gene. CDR3 length: 14 residues. Germline CDR1 SGHDN, CDR2 FVKESK. The V end was cut by 5 bases, the J end by 1 base, with 11 bases between. The CDR3 loop is CASSVKTPNTEAFF. CDR3 nucleotides: TGTGCCAGCAGCGTCAAGACTCCGAACACTGAAGCTTTCTTT.

V is TRBV4-1 and J is TRBJ1-2; no firm D call. Looked up from germline, CDR1 is MGHRA and CDR2 is YSYEKL. V lost 1 base, J lost 2 bases, and 8 bases lay in between. The CDR3 runs 14 residues. This CDR3 is CASSQGLENYGYTF. The CDR3 DNA sequence: TGCGCCAGCAGCCAAGGTCTGGAAAACTATGGCTACACCTTC.

V usage is TRBV9 and J usage is TRBJ2-4; no clear D. Germline V CDR1 and CDR2: SGDLS, YYNGEE. CDR3 length: 14 residues. Between the trimmed V and J ends, which lost 0 bases and 7 bases, there was a span of 11 bases. The CDR3 is CASSVDGNANIQYF. The CDR3 DNA is TGTGCCAGCAGCGTAGACGGTAATGCGAACATTCAGTACTTC.

The table lists this clone with many counts. V gene TRBV27 combines with J gene TRBJ1-1; 9 bases align to TRBD1. With V trimmed by 5 bases and J by 5 bases, 6 bases remained unmatched. This CDR3 is 14 amino acids long. CDR1 and CDR2 from the germline V gene are MNHEY and SMNVEV (reference sequence). The CDR3 DNA is TGTGCCAGCAGTAGCTGGGACAGGGAAACTGAAGCTTTCTTT. Amino acids: CASSSWDRETEAFF.

CDR3 amino acids: CLGGGQETQYF. The DNA for the CDR3 is TGCCTGGGGGGAGGGCAAGAGACCCAGTACTTC. The chain carries TRBV20-1 and TRBJ2-5; 7 nucleotides align to TRBD2. In germline, CDR1 is DFQATT, CDR2 SNEGSKA (reference sequence). This CDR3 contains 11 residues.

V usage is TRBV28 and J usage is TRBJ1-2; D uncertain. Trimming took off 7 bases at V and 8 bases at J, with 20 bases between the two ends. The CDR3 is 14 amino acids. From germline, CDR1 is MDHEN and CDR2 SYDVKM. CDR3 region: CASTAGQEVRGYTF. The CDR3 DNA reads TGTGCCAGCACGGCGGGCCAAGAGGTACGAGGCTACACCTTC.

The chain carries TRBV2 and TRBJ1-5; no definite D call. Germline V gives CDR1 SNHLY, CDR2 FYNNEI. V was cut by 11 bases and J by 0 bases, with 14 bases left in between. The CDR3 contains 14 residues. For the CDR3, the DNA is TGTGCCGGATCCCAAAGTTATAGCAATCAGCCCCAGCATTTT. It is translated as CAGSQSYSNQPQHF.

The CDR3 region is CPRVRDTGELFF. Written as DNA, the CDR3 is TGCCCCCGAGTGCGAGACACCGGGGAGCTGTTTTTT. The genes are TRBV29-1 and TRBJ2-2; D is unclear. CDR1 and CDR2 from the germline V gene are SQVTM and ANQGSEA. CDR3 length equals 12 residues.

As for this clone: A far larger clone lies a single base away; this is likely a read error. The conserved phenylalanine or tryptophan is not found at the CDR3 terminus, so this likely reflects a read error. This chain joins TRBV5-5 and TRBJ1-1; D remains unclear. Trimming cost V 2 bases and J 1 base, with 6 bases left between them. The CDR3 has 13 amino acids. The V gene's germline CDR1 is SGHKS and CDR2 YYEKEE (reference sequence). The CDR3 DNA is TGTGCCAGCAGCTTTCTCCCGAACACTGAAGCTTTCCTT. Amino acids: CASSFLPNTEAFL.

The genes are TRBV29-1 and TRBJ2-7; D is unclear. This CDR3 contains 13 residues. Between the trimmed V and J ends, which lost 6 bases and 7 bases, there was a span of 19 bases. Germline V CDR1 and CDR2: SQVTM, ANQGSEA. CDR3 sequence reads: CSVLPESPGEQYF. The CDR3 coding sequence is TGCAGCGTCCTCCCGGAATCTCCTGGGGAGCAGTACTTC.

V is TRBV7-2 and J is TRBJ2-7, with TRBD2 identical over 11 bases. Trimming removed 2 bases from V and 3 bases from J; junction bases left unmatched: 6. Germline V lookup: CDR1 SGHTA, CDR2 FQGNSA. The CDR3 totals 16 residues. The CDR3, as DNA: TGTGCCAGCAGCTTATTAATAGCGGGAGGGGACTACGAGCAGTACTTC. This sequence encodes CASSLLIAGGDYEQYF.

This clone showed up many times. The rearrangement joins TRBV7-9 to TRBJ2-3; no reliable D call. CDR3 size: 13 residues. Per the germline V gene, CDR1 is SEHNR and CDR2 is FQNEAQ (reference sequence). Between the trimmed V and J ends, which lost 1 base and 10 bases, there was a span of 12 bases. The CDR3 is CASSLGSPSPQYF. The CDR3 bases are TGTGCCAGCAGCTTAGGGAGCCCCTCGCCGCAGTATTTT.

The V and J genes are TRBV5-4 and TRBJ1-2; the D is unclear. Germline V gene data show CDR1 as SGHNT and CDR2 as YYREEE (reference sequence). Deletions cut 4 bases from V and 0 bases from J, with 13 bases between. The CDR3 runs to 15 residues. Here the CDR3 DNA reads TGTGCCAGCAGCCACCTTAGAAAGACTAACTATGGCTACACCTTC. The encoded protein is CASSHLRKTNYGYTF. Using reference TRBV5-4 and TRBJ1-2 for the parts outside the CDR3, the full variable domain is ETGVTQSPTHLIKTRGQQVTLRCSSQSGHNTVSWYQQALGQGPQFIFQYYREEENGRGNFPPRFSGLQFPNYSSELNVNALELDDSALYLCASSHLRKTNYGYTFGSGTRLTVV.

This clone was seen more than once but under ten times. The rearrangement joins TRBV30 to TRBJ2-1, with 11 bases that match TRBD2. The V segment lost 7 bases and the J segment 12 bases; nucleotides outside the gene matches: 14. Looked up from germline, CDR1 is GTSNPN and CDR2 is SVGIG (reference sequence). CDR3 length: 14 residues. The CDR3 loop reads CAYEGLAVGVGQFF. The CDR3 DNA reads as TGTGCCTATGAGGGACTAGCGGTTGGCGTTGGGCAGTTCTTC. The full variable domain, with the rest looked up from reference TRBV30 and TRBJ2-1, is SQTIHQWPATLVQPVGSPLSLECTVEGTSNPNLYWYRQAAGRGLQLLFYSVGIGQISSEVPQNLSASRPQDRQFILSSKKLLLSDSGFYLCAYEGLAVGVGQFFGPGTRLTVL.